A single sample gave rise to the 32 T cell receptor beta chains below, sequenced in a study of cytomegalovirus exposure and HLA in healthy donors. 60 Vbeta and 13 Jbeta primers were used in PCR. TCRdb's copy holds only in-frame clones and misses some; the assay was immunoSEQ multiplex PCR. The table counts 200,000 or so clones; approximately 0.74% lies in the top ten. The sequencing input was PBMCs. These receptors originate from a boy aged 5-17 years in good health and CMV-seronegative.

The genes are TRBV6-1 and TRBJ2-6; tentatively, D is TRBD1 (6 bases). The CDR3 is 15 residues long. V lost 7 bases, J lost 4 bases, and 14 bases lay in between. The germline V gene has CDR1 MNHNS and CDR2 SASEGT. For the CDR3, the DNA is TGTGCCAGCAAAACAGGGACGTCAGGGGCCAACGTCCTGACTTTC. It is translated as CASKTGTSGANVLTF.

The chain couples TRBV27 to TRBJ1-5; TRBD1 matches at 7 bases. This CDR3 is 14 amino acids long. Trimming cost V 2 bases and J 6 bases; bases outside gene matches: 4. The V gene's germline CDR1 is MNHEY and CDR2 SMNVEV (reference sequence). The CDR3 DNA is TGTGCCAGCAGTTTAAAGGCAGGGGGTCAGCCCCAGCATTTT. This codes for CASSLKAGGQPQHF.

The V and J genes are TRBV13 and TRBJ1-2; D gene uncertain. Germline V gene lookup returns CDR1 PRHDT and CDR2 FYEKMQ (reference sequence). The CDR3 runs to 14 residues. Deletions cut 7 bases from V and 2 bases from J, with 14 bases between. CDR3 DNA: TGTGCCAGCACGCGGTTAGATGGGAACTATGGCTACACCTTC. It codes for CASTRLDGNYGYTF.

This chain links TRBV27 with TRBJ1-1; 7 bases are shared with TRBD1. The germline V gene has CDR1 MNHEY and CDR2 SMNVEV (reference sequence). The CDR3 extends over 14 amino acids. Unmatched junction bases numbered 5, after V lost 6 bases and J lost 1 base. The CDR3 DNA follows: TGTGCCAGCAGAACGACAGGGCGGAACACTGAAGCTTTCTTT. This encodes CASRTTGRNTEAFF.

This chain uses TRBV6-5 with TRBJ2-5, with a possible D match to TRBD1 (5 bases). Trimming removed 5 bases from V and 5 bases from J, with 12 bases in between. The length of the CDR3 is 13 residues. In germline, CDR1 is MNHEY, CDR2 SVGAGI. CDR3 DNA sequence: TGTGCCAGCAGTCCCGACAGAGATGAGACCCAGTACTTC. This codes for CASSPDRDETQYF.

V and J are TRBV6-5 and TRBJ1-2; a weak D match, TRBD1 (5 bases). The CDR3 covers 13 residues. Trimming removed 5 bases from V and 3 bases from J, with 10 bases in between. Germline assignment: CDR1 MNHEY and CDR2 SVGAGI. DNA of the CDR3: TGTGCCAGCAGTCTCGACAGTGACTATGGCTACACCTTC. This translates into CASSLDSDYGYTF.

The DNA for the CDR3 is TGTGCCAGCGGGCAACTCAATCAGCCCCAGCATTTT. It specifies CASGQLNQPQHF. The chain joins TRBV2 to TRBJ1-5, with unresolved D. The germline V gene encodes CDR1 SNHLY and CDR2 FYNNEI. Trimming shortened V by 8 bases and J by 3 bases, and 8 bases separated the two germline ends. CDR3 length: 12 residues.

The chain employs TRBV9 and TRBJ2-7; D gene unclear. V was shortened by 4 bases and J by 3 bases, with 17 bases between the two germline ends. The CDR3 is 15 residues long. CDR1 and CDR2 from the germline V gene are SGDLS and YYNGEE. CDR3 sequence reads: CASSPSGSEDYEQYF. CDR3 DNA: TGTGCCAGCAGCCCGTCCGGGTCAGAAGACTACGAGCAGTACTTC.

The chain combines TRBV5-1 with TRBJ2-3; the match to TRBD2 covers 9 bases. The CDR3 is 17 residues long. In germline, CDR1 is SGHRS, CDR2 YFSETQ. V shed 3 bases and J 6 bases; nucleotides not matched to a gene: 14. CDR3 loop: CASSSRVNSLAGDTQYF. The CDR3 nucleotides are TGCGCCAGCAGCTCTCGGGTGAACTCCCTAGCGGGGGATACGCAGTATTTT.

The chain is built from TRBV2 and TRBJ1-5, with a tentative D call TRBD1 (5 bases). In germline, CDR1 is SNHLY, CDR2 FYNNEI. Deletions cut 5 bases from V and 5 bases from J, with 7 bases between. There are 12 residues in the CDR3. CDR3 protein: CASSTRDQPQHF. CDR3 DNA: TGTGCCAGCAGTACCAGGGATCAGCCCCAGCATTTT.

The chain uses TRBV7-9 and TRBJ2-3, with a weak D call TRBD1 (6 bases). The CDR3 is made up of 14 amino acids. The germline gives CDR1 SEHNR, CDR2 FQNEAQ (reference sequence). Trimming pared 4 bases from V and 6 bases from J, leaving 14 bases between. CDR3 nucleotide sequence: TGTGCCAGCAGCTACACAGGGTTAGGGGATACGCAGTATTTT. Residues: CASSYTGLGDTQYF.

Here the CDR3 DNA reads TGTGCCAGCAAGACCGACAGGGACGGGCAGCCCCAGCATTTT. It yields the protein CASKTDRDGQPQHF. The rearrangement uses TRBV6-5 and TRBJ1-5; 7 bases line up with TRBD1. Germline V gene data show CDR1 as MNHEY and CDR2 as SVGAGI. V trimming: 7 bases; J trimming: 7 bases; junction bases outside the gene matches: 10. This CDR3 is 14 amino acids long.

The chain carries TRBV18 and TRBJ2-7, with TRBD2 identical over 11 bases. Trimming took 5 bases from V and 3 from J; bases not matched to a gene: 6. The germline CDR1 and CDR2 sequences are KGHSH and LQKENI. The CDR3 is 15 residues long. In DNA, the CDR3 is TGTGCCAGCTCAGCGACTAGCGGGGAGGTCTACGAGCAGTACTTC. Translation: CASSATSGEVYEQYF.

Of note for this clone: The sample has other DNA sequences that encode this CDR3 too. The CDR3 protein is CASSQGQPYEQYF. The CDR3 DNA reads as TGCGCCAGCAGCCAGGGACAGCCCTACGAGCAGTACTTC. The J gene is TRBJ2-7, the V gene TRBV5-1; 7 bases align to TRBD1. Germline CDR1 is SGHRS and CDR2 is YFSETQ. This CDR3 is 13 amino acids long. The trim removed 4 bases at V and 2 bases at J, leaving 3 bases unmatched.

This chain joins TRBV27 and TRBJ1-3; perhaps TRBD1 as D (5 bases). The V end was cut by 4 bases, the J end by 4 bases, with 14 bases between. The CDR3 loop spans 15 amino acids. Germline V gene sequence: CDR1 MNHEY, CDR2 SMNVEV (reference sequence). CDR3 residues: CASSSVSGPGNTIYF. The CDR3 DNA is TGTGCCAGCAGTTCCGTCTCAGGGCCGGGAAACACCATATATTTT.

V and J are TRBV7-3 and TRBJ2-3, with TRBD2 matching 11 bases. Unmatched junction bases numbered 12, after V lost 5 bases and J lost 8 bases. The CDR3 is made up of 16 amino acids. Per the germline V gene, CDR1 is SGHTA and CDR2 is FQGTGA. CDR3 in amino acids: CASSDPSSGGFGTQYF. The DNA for the CDR3 is TGTGCCAGCAGCGACCCTTCTAGCGGGGGGTTTGGTACGCAGTATTTT.

The chain joins TRBV6-1 to TRBJ2-5; 9 positions match TRBD1. Germline values: CDR1 MNHNS, CDR2 SASEGT. This CDR3 is 15 amino acids long. Trimming removed 0 bases from V and 5 bases from J; junction bases left unmatched: 4. CDR3 region: CASSEATGGWETQYF. In nucleotides, the CDR3 is TGTGCCAGCAGTGAAGCCACAGGGGGCTGGGAGACCCAGTACTTC.

This sequence joins TRBV4-1 and TRBJ2-1, with 7 bases matching TRBD2. There are 15 residues in the CDR3. The V and J ends lost 1 base and 7 bases, in that order; junction bases with no gene match: 7. CDR1 is MGHRA, CDR2 YSYEKL, per germline. The CDR3 region is CASSQVMGAGNEQFF. For the CDR3, the DNA is TGCGCCAGCAGCCAAGTTATGGGAGCGGGGAATGAGCAGTTCTTC.

V usage is TRBV28 and J usage is TRBJ1-2; maybe TRBD1 (5 bases). Germline assignment: CDR1 MDHEN and CDR2 SYDVKM. Trimming took 2 bases from V and 8 from J, leaving 9 bases between them. CDR3 length: 12 amino acids. The CDR3 region has the DNA TGTGCCAGCAGTTTACGAACAGGAGGCTACACCTTC. Encoded protein: CASSLRTGGYTF.

The DNA of the CDR3 is TGTGCCAGCTCACCAGGGGGCGCAAGCAATCAGCCCCAGCATTTT. Protein: CASSPGGASNQPQHF. This chain links TRBV18 with TRBJ1-5, with D possibly matching TRBD1 (6 bases). From germline, CDR1 is KGHSH and CDR2 LQKENI. This CDR3 has 15 amino acids. V shed 2 bases and J shed 1 base, with 9 bases lying between them.

The chain employs TRBV7-8 and TRBJ2-1; a weak D match, TRBD1 (6 bases). CDR1 and CDR2 from the germline V gene are SGHVS and FQNEAQ. The CDR3 extends over 15 amino acids. The V end lost 7 bases, the J end lost 2 bases, and 15 bases lay between the germline ends. The DNA of the CDR3 is TGTGCCAGCAAGGGGGAAAAAGGGCCCTACAATGAGCAGTTCTTC. Its protein is CASKGEKGPYNEQFF.

V gene TRBV5-1 combines with J gene TRBJ1-1, with D perhaps matching TRBD1 (6 bases). Per the germline V gene, CDR1 is SGHRS and CDR2 is YFSETQ. This CDR3 has 13 residues. Trimming pared 5 bases from V and 1 base from J, leaving 9 bases between. The CDR3 is CASSTRGNTEAFF. The CDR3 DNA follows: TGCGCCAGCAGTACCAGGGGGAACACTGAAGCTTTCTTT.

On this clone itself: The junction departs from the called germline gene at one end, perhaps through a read error. The J gene is TRBJ2-1, the V gene TRBV5-1; TRBD2 aligns across 10 bases. The CDR3 loop spans 13 amino acids. Germline CDR1 and CDR2: SGHRS and YFSETQ. CDR3 sequence (DNA): TGCGCCAGCAGCTTCAACCAAGCGGGGGGGTCTATCTTC. Its translation is CASSFNQAGGSIF. The whole variable domain, filled in from reference TRBV5-1 and TRBJ2-1, reads KAGVTQTPRYLIKTRGQQVTLSCSPISGHRSVSWYQQTPGQGLQFLFEYFSETQRNKGNFPGRFSGRQFSNSRSEMNVSTLELGDSALYLCASSFNQAGGSIFGPGTRLTVL.

This chain connects TRBV30 to TRBJ2-7; 7 positions match TRBD1. CDR3 length: 15 residues. In germline, CDR1 is GTSNPN, CDR2 SVGIG (reference sequence). Germline trimming cut 0 bases from V and 2 bases from J; bases unmatched to any gene: 7. DNA for the CDR3: TGTGCCTGGAGTGTACTCCGCAGGGGGACCTACGAGCAGTACTTC. As protein: CAWSVLRRGTYEQYF.

The V call is TRBV11-3, the J call TRBJ2-6; D is unclear. CDR3 length: 15 residues. CDR1 and CDR2 from the germline V gene are SGHNT and YENEEA. With 5 bases removed from V and 1 base from J, the gap between germline ends came to 9 bases. DNA of the CDR3: TGTGCCAGCAGCCCCCCTTCGTCTGGGGCCAACGTCCTGACTTTC. Protein: CASSPPSSGANVLTF.

The J gene is TRBJ1-2, the V gene TRBV6-1, with 7 bases matching TRBD1. After removal of 5 bases from V and 2 bases from J, the junction contained 8 bases not matched to a gene. The CDR3 is 15 amino acids. The germline gives CDR1 MNHNS, CDR2 SASEGT. The CDR3 reads CASSSTGLKNYGYTF. The DNA of the CDR3 is TGTGCCAGCAGTTCGACAGGGCTAAAGAACTATGGCTACACCTTC.

This sequence joins TRBV1 and TRBJ2-1; the table's D gene call, TRBD2, was not cross checked with the DNA. TRBV1 is assigned pseudogene status. The CDR3 has 20 residues. For the CDR3, the DNA is TGCACCAGCAGCCAAGATGGGCGGTCGGCGGGGGGGGACAGCAACAATGAGCAGTTCTTC. Protein product: CTSSQDGRSAGGDSNNEQFF.

The chain links TRBV4-1 to TRBJ1-6; D perhaps matches TRBD1 (5 bases). V shed 2 bases and J shed 9 bases, with 17 bases lying between them. The CDR3 spans 16 residues. Germline-derived CDR1 and CDR2 are MGHRA and YSYEKL. CDR3 in DNA: TGCGCCAGCAGCCAATCGGGGGGGACGGGGTCTTCACCCCTCCACTTT. The encoded protein is CASSQSGGTGSSPLHF.

The V gene is TRBV19, the J gene TRBJ1-5; 7 bases are a match to TRBD1. The V gene end was trimmed by 4 bases and the J gene end by 2 bases; junction bases not matched to a gene: 8. This CDR3 contains 16 residues. The germline V gene has CDR1 LNHDA and CDR2 SQIVND (reference sequence). In DNA form, the CDR3 reads TGTGCCAGTAGTAGGTCGACAGGGAGTCGCAATCAGCCCCAGCATTTT. Protein sequence: CASSRSTGSRNQPQHF.

This sequence joins TRBV27 and TRBJ2-7, with 8 bases identical to TRBD1. Trimming removed 8 bases from V and 2 bases from J; junction bases left unmatched: 5. CDR1 and CDR2 (germline): MNHEY, SMNVEV (reference sequence). The CDR3 loop spans 13 amino acids. The CDR3 protein is CASARDRTYEQYF. CDR3 sequence (DNA): TGTGCCAGCGCCCGGGACAGGACCTACGAGCAGTACTTC.

This chain links TRBV5-1 with TRBJ2-1; D possibly corresponds to TRBD2 (5 bases). The CDR3 is 12 residues long. Trimming removed 2 bases from V and 12 bases from J, with 12 bases in between. CDR1 is SGHRS, CDR2 YFSETQ, per germline. The CDR3 spells CASSLQREWQFF. The CDR3 DNA reads TGCGCCAGCAGCTTACAGAGGGAGTGGCAGTTCTTC.

J is TRBJ1-1 and V is TRBV9; D uncertain. Germline CDR1 SGDLS, CDR2 YYNGEE. The V gene lost 4 bases and the J gene lost 7 bases, with 17 bases spanning the gap. The CDR3 has 14 residues. CDR3 amino acids: CASSPDGRAGEAFF. CDR3 bases: TGTGCCAGCAGCCCCGACGGGAGGGCAGGTGAAGCTTTCTTT.